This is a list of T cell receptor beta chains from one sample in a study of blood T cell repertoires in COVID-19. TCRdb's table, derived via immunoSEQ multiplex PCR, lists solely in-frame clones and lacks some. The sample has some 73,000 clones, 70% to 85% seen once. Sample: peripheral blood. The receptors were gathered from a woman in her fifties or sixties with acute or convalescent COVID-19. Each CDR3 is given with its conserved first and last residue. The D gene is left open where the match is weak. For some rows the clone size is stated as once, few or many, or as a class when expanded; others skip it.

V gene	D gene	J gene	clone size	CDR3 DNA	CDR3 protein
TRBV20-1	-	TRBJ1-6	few	TGCAGTGCTAGTCCCCCACCCGGCGGGTTGAATTCACCCCTCCACTTT	CSASPPPGGLNSPLHF
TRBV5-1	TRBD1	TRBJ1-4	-	TGCGCCAGCAGCTTGTTCGGGACAGGAAATGAAAAACTGTTTTTT	CASSLFGTGNEKLFF
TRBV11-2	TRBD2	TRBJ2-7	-	TGTGCCAGCAGCCCGACTAGCGGGGCCTACGAGCAGTACTTC	CASSPTSGAYEQYF
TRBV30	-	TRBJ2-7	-	TGTGCCTGGACCTCAGGTCAGGGCTACGAGCAGTACTTC	CAWTSGQGYEQYF
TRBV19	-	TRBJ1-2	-	TGTGCCAGTAGGGCCCGGGGGGGTGAGGATAACTACACCTTC	CASRARGGEDNYTF
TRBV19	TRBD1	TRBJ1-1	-	TGTGCCAGTAGTAGGGGGTCGACAGGGGCGCATGAAGCTTTCTTT	CASSRGSTGAHEAFF
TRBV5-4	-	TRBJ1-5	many	TGTGCCAGCAGCAAAGCAGGGGATAGCAATCAGCCCCAGCATTTT	CASSKAGDSNQPQHF
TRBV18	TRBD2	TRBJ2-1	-	TGTGCCAGCTCACCACGCCTAGCGGGAGGGTACAATGAGCAGTTCTTC	CASSPRLAGGYNEQFF
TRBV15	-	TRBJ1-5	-	TGTGCCACCAGCAGAGGAGTACAGGGCCGTAAACCATATAATCAGCCCCAGCATTTT	CATSRGVQGRKPYNQPQHF
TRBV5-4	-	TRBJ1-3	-	TGTGCCAGCAGCTTGGGAGGCCCACTCTCTGGAAACACCATATATTTT	CASSLGGPLSGNTIYF
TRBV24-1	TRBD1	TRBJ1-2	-	TGTGCCACCAGTGATGGACAGGGGAGAGGGGGCAACTATGGCTACACCTTC	CATSDGQGRGGNYGYTF
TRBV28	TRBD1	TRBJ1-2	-	TGTGCCAGCAAGACAGGGAACTCGTACTATGGCTACACCTTC	CASKTGNSYYGYTF